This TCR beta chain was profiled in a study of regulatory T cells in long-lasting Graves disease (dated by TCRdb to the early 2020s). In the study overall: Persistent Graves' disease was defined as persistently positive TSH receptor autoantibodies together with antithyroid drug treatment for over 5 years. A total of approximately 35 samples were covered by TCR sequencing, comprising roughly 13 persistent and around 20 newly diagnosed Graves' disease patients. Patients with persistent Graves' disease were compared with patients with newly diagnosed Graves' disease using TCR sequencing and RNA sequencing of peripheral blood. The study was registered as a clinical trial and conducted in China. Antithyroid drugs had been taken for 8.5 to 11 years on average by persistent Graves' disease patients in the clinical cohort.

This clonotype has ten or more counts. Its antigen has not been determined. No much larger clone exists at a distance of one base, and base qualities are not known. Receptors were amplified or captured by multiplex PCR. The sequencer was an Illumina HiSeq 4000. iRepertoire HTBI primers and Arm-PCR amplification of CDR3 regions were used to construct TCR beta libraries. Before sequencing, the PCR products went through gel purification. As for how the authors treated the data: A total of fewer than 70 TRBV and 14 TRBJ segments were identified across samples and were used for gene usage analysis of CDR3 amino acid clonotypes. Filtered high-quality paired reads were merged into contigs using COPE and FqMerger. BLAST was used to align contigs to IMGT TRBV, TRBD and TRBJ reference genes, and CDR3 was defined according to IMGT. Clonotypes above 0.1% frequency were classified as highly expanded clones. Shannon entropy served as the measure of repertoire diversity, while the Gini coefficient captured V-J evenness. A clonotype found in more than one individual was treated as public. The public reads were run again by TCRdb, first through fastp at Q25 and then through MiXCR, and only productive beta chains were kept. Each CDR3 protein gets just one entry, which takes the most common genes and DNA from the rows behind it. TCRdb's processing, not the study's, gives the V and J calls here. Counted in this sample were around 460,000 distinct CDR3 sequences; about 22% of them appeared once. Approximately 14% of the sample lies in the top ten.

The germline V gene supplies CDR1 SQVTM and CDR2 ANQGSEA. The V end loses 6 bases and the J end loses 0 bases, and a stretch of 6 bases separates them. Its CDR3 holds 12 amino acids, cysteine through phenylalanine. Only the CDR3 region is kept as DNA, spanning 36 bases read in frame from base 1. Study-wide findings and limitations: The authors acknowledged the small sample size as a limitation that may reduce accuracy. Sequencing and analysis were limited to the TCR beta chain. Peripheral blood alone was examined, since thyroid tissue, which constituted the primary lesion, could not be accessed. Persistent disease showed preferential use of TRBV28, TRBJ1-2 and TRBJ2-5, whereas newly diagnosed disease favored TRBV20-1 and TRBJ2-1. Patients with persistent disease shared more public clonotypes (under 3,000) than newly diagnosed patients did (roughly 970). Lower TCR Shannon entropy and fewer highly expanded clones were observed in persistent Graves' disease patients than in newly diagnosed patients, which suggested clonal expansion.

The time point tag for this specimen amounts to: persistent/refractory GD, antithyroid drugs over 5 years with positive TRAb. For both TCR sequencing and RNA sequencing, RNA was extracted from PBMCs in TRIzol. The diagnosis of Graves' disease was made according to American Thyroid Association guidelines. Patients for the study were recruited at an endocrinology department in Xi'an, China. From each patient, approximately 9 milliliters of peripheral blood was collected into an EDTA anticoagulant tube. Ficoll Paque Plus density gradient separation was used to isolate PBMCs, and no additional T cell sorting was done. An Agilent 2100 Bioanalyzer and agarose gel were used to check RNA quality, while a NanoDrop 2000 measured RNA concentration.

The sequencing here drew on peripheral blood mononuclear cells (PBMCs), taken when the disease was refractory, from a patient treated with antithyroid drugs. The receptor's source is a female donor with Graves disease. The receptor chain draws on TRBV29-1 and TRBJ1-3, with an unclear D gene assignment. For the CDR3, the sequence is CSVADSGNTIYF. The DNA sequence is TGCAGCGTGGCGGACTCTGGAAACACCATATATTTT.